These 28 T cell receptor beta chains came from one sample sequenced in a study of cytomegalovirus exposure and HLA in healthy donors. The study ran its PCR with 60 Vbeta and 13 Jbeta primers. Some clones are missing from TCRdb's copy, which holds only in-frame ones; the method was immunoSEQ multiplex PCR. The table lists over 120,000 clones, roughly 80% of them singletons. Material for sequencing was PBMCs. These receptors all stem from a man in his forties in good health and CMV-seronegative.

V is TRBV5-1 and J is TRBJ2-7; 13 nucleotides match TRBD2. The CDR3 totals 15 residues. Germline lookup yields CDR1 SGHRS and CDR2 YFSETQ. With 4 bases clipped from V and 3 bases from J, the junction kept 4 bases outside the gene matches. The CDR3 DNA sequence: TGCGCCAGCAGCCTCGGGACTAGCGGGGACTACGAGCAGTACTTC. Protein: CASSLGTSGDYEQYF.

The chain couples TRBV19 to TRBJ1-1, with 9 bases fitting TRBD1. J lost 5 bases, V lost 9 bases, and 7 bases had no gene match. CDR1 is LNHDA, CDR2 SQIVND, per germline (reference sequence). This CDR3 has 13 amino acids. CDR3 in DNA: TGTGCCAGCATGGACAGGGGAGAAACTGAAGCTTTCTTT. Protein sequence: CASMDRGETEAFF.

The chain recombines TRBV5-4 with TRBJ2-3; tentative D call: TRBD2 (7 bases). Per germline, CDR1 SGHNT and CDR2 YYREEE (reference sequence). CDR3 length equals 14 residues. Trimming took 4 bases from V and 1 from J, leaving 10 bases between them. CDR3 nucleotides: TGTGCCAGCAGCCCCGGGGGGCGCACAGATACGCAGTATTTT. Protein: CASSPGGRTDTQYF.

This rearrangement joins TRBV7-9 to TRBJ1-6; TRBD1 agrees at 9 bases. The germline V gene encodes CDR1 SEHNR and CDR2 FQNEAQ (reference sequence). The CDR3 runs to 15 residues. V lost 5 bases and J lost 7; bases outside the gene matches: 6. This CDR3 is CASSQQGAGNSPLHF. DNA for the CDR3: TGTGCCAGCAGCCAACAGGGGGCAGGAAATTCACCCCTCCACTTT. Looking up the rest from reference TRBV7-9 and TRBJ1-6 gives the full variable domain: DTGVSQNPRHKITKRGQNVTFRCDPISEHNRLYWYRQTLGQGPEFLTYFQNEAQLEKSRLLSDRFSAERPKGSFSTLEIQRTEQGDSAMYLCASSQQGAGNSPLHFGNGTRLTVT.

The rearrangement joins TRBV6-6 to TRBJ2-1; 10 bases fit TRBD1. The CDR3 covers 15 residues. Trimming at V came to 6 bases and at J to 6 bases, leaving 8 bases not matched to a gene. CDR1 is MNHNY, CDR2 SVGAGI, per germline (reference sequence). The CDR3 loop is CASRDSGTGVNEQFF. Written as DNA, the CDR3 is TGTGCCAGCAGAGACTCCGGGACAGGGGTCAATGAGCAGTTCTTC.

The CDR3 DNA reads as TGTGCCAGCAATCGGGTTAAGTTCTCCTACAATGAGCAGTTCTTC. The encoded protein is CASNRVKFSYNEQFF. The V call is TRBV21-1, the J call TRBJ2-1; the D call TRBD2 from the table was never checked on the DNA. TRBV21-1 is given as a pseudogene. The CDR3 is 15 residues long.

The rearrangement links TRBV4-3 to TRBJ1-2; weak D call: TRBD1 (5 bases). Between the trimmed V and J ends, which lost 0 bases and 7 bases, there was a span of 18 bases. Per the germline V gene, CDR1 is LGHNA and CDR2 is YSLEER. This CDR3 contains 16 residues. CDR3 sequence: CASSQDIGDGVPGYTF. The CDR3 DNA reads TGCGCCAGCAGCCAAGATATAGGGGATGGGGTTCCTGGCTACACCTTC.

This clone appeared once. The chain couples TRBV14 to TRBJ2-1, with TRBD2 matching 11 bases. Germline values: CDR1 SGHDN, CDR2 FVKESK. This CDR3 comprises 16 residues. The V gene end was trimmed by 7 bases and the J gene end by 5 bases; junction bases not matched to a gene: 10. CDR3 bases: TGTGCCAGCAACGAATTAGCGGGGGGGCCGAACAATGAGCAGTTCTTC. Translating gives CASNELAGGPNNEQFF.

V and J are TRBV25-1 and TRBJ1-6, with 7 bases matching TRBD1. Germline V CDR1 and CDR2: MGHDK, SYGVNS. V gave up 5 bases and J gave up 7 bases; unmatched junction bases: 5. This CDR3 has 14 residues. The CDR3, as DNA: TGTGCCAGCAGTAACCAGGGGGGAAATTCACCCCTCCACTTT. Its translation: CASSNQGGNSPLHF.

The chain carries TRBV28 and TRBJ1-2, with 10 bases matching TRBD1. CDR3 length equals 13 residues. V trimming: 10 bases; J trimming: 9 bases; junction bases outside the gene matches: 11. Germline CDR1 reads MDHEN; CDR2 reads SYDVKM. The CDR3 DNA reads as TGTGCCACAGCTTCGGACAGGGGGGCGAGCTACACCTTC. Its translation is CATASDRGASYTF.

The V gene is TRBV7-3, the J gene TRBJ2-1; TRBD2 aligns across 11 bases. Looked up from germline, CDR1 is SGHTA and CDR2 is FQGTGA. The CDR3 extends over 16 amino acids. J lost 9 bases, V lost 0 bases, and 7 bases had no gene match. CDR3 loop: CASSLTVSGGAAEQFF. The DNA of the CDR3 is TGTGCCAGCAGCTTAACAGTTAGCGGGGGGGCCGCTGAGCAGTTCTTC.

This chain links TRBV28 with TRBJ2-3, with D uncertain. Trimming cost V 5 bases and J 2 bases, with 11 bases left between them. Germline CDR1 reads MDHEN; CDR2 reads SYDVKM. This CDR3 region has 14 residues. CDR3 protein: CASSVSDSTDTQYF. Here the CDR3 DNA reads TGTGCCAGCAGTGTAAGCGACTCCACAGATACGCAGTATTTT.

The chain joins TRBV5-1 to TRBJ1-2; D gene uncertain. The V end was cut by 5 bases, the J end by 2 bases, with 10 bases between. Germline V gene sequence: CDR1 SGHRS, CDR2 YFSETQ. This CDR3 comprises 13 residues. Written as DNA, the CDR3 is TGCGCCAGCAGATTAGCCTCCAACTATGGCTACACCTTC. Protein product: CASRLASNYGYTF.

The chain is built from TRBV7-2 and TRBJ2-3; 7 nucleotides line up with TRBD2. The CDR3 runs 15 residues. From germline, CDR1 is SGHTA and CDR2 FQGNSA. After removal of 5 bases from V and 2 bases from J, the junction contained 7 bases not matched to a gene. The CDR3 sequence is CASSGTGTTTDTQYF. CDR3 coding DNA: TGTGCCAGCAGCGGGACCGGGACTACCACAGATACGCAGTATTTT.

The chain uses TRBV7-9 and TRBJ2-3; no firm D call. V gave up 0 bases and J gave up 1 base, with 8 bases separating them. Germline V gives CDR1 SEHNR, CDR2 FQNEAQ (reference sequence). There are 15 residues in the CDR3. The CDR3, as DNA: TGTGCCAGCAGCTTAGCGATAACGGGCACAGATACGCAGTATTTT. Amino acids: CASSLAITGTDTQYF.

The rearrangement uses TRBV14 and TRBJ2-3, with D possibly being TRBD2 (5 bases). Germline V lookup: CDR1 SGHDN, CDR2 FVKESK. The CDR3 covers 15 residues. V lost 0 bases to trimming and J lost 4 bases, with 11 bases between them. The DNA of the CDR3 is TGTGCCAGCAGCCAAGAGAGGGTGTTAGCAGATACGCAGTATTTT. Its protein is CASSQERVLADTQYF.

The chain employs TRBV5-1 and TRBJ2-5; D ambiguous. Between the trimmed V and J ends, which lost 0 bases and 1 base, there was a span of 7 bases. The CDR3 has 14 amino acids. Germline V gene sequence: CDR1 SGHRS, CDR2 YFSETQ. The CDR3 nucleotides are TGCGCCAGCAGCTTGGAAGCCGCCCAAGAGACCCAGTACTTC. Amino acid sequence: CASSLEAAQETQYF. Looking up the rest from reference TRBV5-1 and TRBJ2-5 gives the full variable domain: KAGVTQTPRYLIKTRGQQVTLSCSPISGHRSVSWYQQTPGQGLQFLFEYFSETQRNKGNFPGRFSGRQFSNSRSEMNVSTLELGDSALYLCASSLEAAQETQYFGPGTRLLVL.

The chain joins TRBV7-2 to TRBJ2-2, with TRBD2 identical over 11 bases. Germline loops: CDR1 SGHTA, CDR2 FQGNSA. J gave up 0 bases and V 5 bases, and 5 bases lay outside the gene matches. The CDR3 totals 17 residues. The CDR3 nucleotides are TGTGCCAGCAGCCTACGGACTAGCGGGCCGAACACCGGGGAGCTGTTTTTT. Protein product: CASSLRTSGPNTGELFF.

CDR3 nucleotides: TGTGCCAGCAGCTTGCGGTGGCGGGGGGAGCAGTTCTTC. Translation gives CASSLRWRGEQFF. The rearrangement joins TRBV7-9 to TRBJ2-1; 7 positions match TRBD2. Germline V gene lookup returns CDR1 SEHNR and CDR2 FQNEAQ (reference sequence). V gave up 3 bases and J gave up 10 bases; unmatched junction bases: 6. The CDR3 loop spans 13 amino acids. Using reference TRBV7-9 and TRBJ2-1 for the parts outside the CDR3, the full variable domain is DTGVSQNPRHKITKRGQNVTFRCDPISEHNRLYWYRQTLGQGPEFLTYFQNEAQLEKSRLLSDRFSAERPKGSFSTLEIQRTEQGDSAMYLCASSLRWRGEQFFGPGTRLTVL.

The chain joins TRBV19 to TRBJ1-3; unclear D gene. Germline CDR1 is LNHDA and CDR2 is SQIVND (reference sequence). Trimming pared 6 bases from V and 0 bases from J, leaving 15 bases between. CDR3 length: 16 amino acids. DNA of the CDR3: TGTGCCAGTAGCCTATCCGGGTCAATCTCTGGAAACACCATATATTTT. Protein: CASSLSGSISGNTIYF.

The chain joins TRBV6-6 to TRBJ1-5; D ambiguous. Trimming left V 4 bases short and J 9 bases short, with 13 bases between. The CDR3 runs 13 residues. Germline V gene lookup returns CDR1 MNHNY and CDR2 SVGAGI (reference sequence). DNA of the CDR3: TGTGCCAGCAGTTCGCCCACAGAGAGGCCCCAGCATTTT. Amino acids: CASSSPTERPQHF.

The V call is TRBV4-1, the J call TRBJ1-2, with 10 bases lining up with TRBD1. Germline values: CDR1 MGHRA, CDR2 YSYEKL. After removal of 2 bases from V and 8 bases from J, the junction contained 8 bases not matched to a gene. The length of the CDR3 is 15 residues. The CDR3, as DNA: TGCGCCAGCAGCCAACCGCGGACAGGGGGTCACGGCTACACCTTC. Encoded protein: CASSQPRTGGHGYTF.

The chain carries TRBV5-1 and TRBJ1-5; no firm D call. Per germline, CDR1 SGHRS and CDR2 YFSETQ. CDR3 size: 13 residues. V lost 4 bases to trimming and J lost 0 bases, with 5 bases between them. Here the CDR3 reads CASSQNSNQPQHF. The CDR3 coding sequence is TGCGCCAGCAGCCAGAATAGCAATCAGCCCCAGCATTTT. Filled out from reference TRBV5-1 and TRBJ1-5, the complete variable domain reads KAGVTQTPRYLIKTRGQQVTLSCSPISGHRSVSWYQQTPGQGLQFLFEYFSETQRNKGNFPGRFSGRQFSNSRSEMNVSTLELGDSALYLCASSQNSNQPQHFGDGTRLSIL.

V and J are TRBV7-9 and TRBJ1-6; D unresolved. V shed 2 bases and J shed 0 bases, with 14 bases lying between them. This CDR3 region has 18 residues. Germline V gene sequence: CDR1 SEHNR, CDR2 FQNEAQ (reference sequence). CDR3 in DNA: TGTGCCAGCAGCTTAAGTTCTGGGCCGAGCTCCTATAATTCACCCCTCCACTTT. Its protein product is CASSLSSGPSSYNSPLHF.

The chain has TRBV11-2 and TRBJ2-7, with 7 bases aligning to TRBD1. J gave up 4 bases and V 5 bases, and 11 bases lay outside the gene matches. CDR1 is SGHAT, CDR2 FQNNGV, per germline. This CDR3 comprises 15 residues. The CDR3 here is CASSVDRVIMYEQYF. CDR3 DNA: TGTGCCAGCAGCGTCGACAGGGTCATTATGTACGAGCAGTACTTC.

CDR3: CASSRNAGTEAFF. Here the CDR3 DNA reads TGTGCCAGCAGCCGTAATGCAGGAACTGAAGCTTTCTTT. The gene calls are TRBV11-3 and TRBJ1-1; no definite D call. Germline V gives CDR1 SGHNT, CDR2 YENEEA. Trimming took 5 bases from V and 5 from J, leaving 12 bases between them. The CDR3 loop spans 13 amino acids.

The chain has TRBV19 and TRBJ1-5; a possible D gene is TRBD1 (6 bases). V was pared by 3 bases and J by 4 bases, with 16 bases between. Germline CDR1 is LNHDA and CDR2 is SQIVND (reference sequence). This CDR3 is 16 amino acids long. DNA of the CDR3: TGTGCCAGTAGTATTAGTGCAGGGACACTAAATCAGCCCCAGCATTTT. It specifies CASSISAGTLNQPQHF. Using reference TRBV19 and TRBJ1-5 for the parts outside the CDR3, the full variable domain is DGGITQSPKYLFRKEGQNVTLSCEQNLNHDAMYWYRQDPGQGLRLIYYSQIVNDFQKGDIAEGYSVSREKKESFPLTVTSAQKNPTAFYLCASSISAGTLNQPQHFGDGTRLSIL.

The chain couples TRBV7-2 to TRBJ1-3, with D tentatively TRBD1 (5 bases). The CDR3 contains 16 residues. The V gene's germline CDR1 is SGHTA and CDR2 FQGNSA. Trimming left V 7 bases short and J 3 bases short, with 19 bases between. The CDR3 nucleotides are TGTGCCAGCACCGGACAAGCATCGTCCTTTGGAAACACCATATATTTT. Its translation: CASTGQASSFGNTIYF.